The rows below give T cell receptor beta chains drawn from one sample of a study of OX40 agonist ivuxolimab in advanced cancers. Sequenced by immunoSEQ multiplex PCR; TCRdb stores in-frame clones only, minus some. The table lists 55,000 to 75,000 clones, 84% of them singletons. This specimen consisted of CD4+ or CD8+ T cells sorted from blood, obtained in a trial of the OX40 agonist ivuxolimab. The receptor source for this set is an adult with an advanced solid tumor such as melanoma, head and neck, liver or kidney cancer. Both conserved end residues are part of each CDR3. Each record gives: CDR3 length, D gene, V gene, clone size, J gene, CDR3 DNA, CDR3 protein. A D gene is named only where the DNA matches it firmly. A clone size is listed for some rows: how often the clone was seen (once, few, many), or a class if it is expanded.

cdr3_length: 15
d_call: -
v_call: TRBV7-9
clone_size: -
j_call: TRBJ1-6
cdr3_nt: TGTGCCAGCAGCCACGGGTGGGTCTATAATTCACCCCTCCACTTT
cdr3_aa: CASSHGWVYNSPLHF

cdr3_length: 14
d_call: TRBD1
v_call: TRBV5-1
clone_size: -
j_call: TRBJ2-7
cdr3_nt: TGCGCCAGCAGCTCTACAGGGGGGTCCTACGAGCAGTACTTC
cdr3_aa: CASSSTGGSYEQYF

cdr3_length: 16
d_call: -
v_call: TRBV10-3
clone_size: -
j_call: TRBJ2-3
cdr3_nt: TGTGCCATCATGGTTAACAGGGAAGGGGTCACAGATACGCAGTATTTT
cdr3_aa: CAIMVNREGVTDTQYF

cdr3_length: 13
d_call: -
v_call: TRBV7-2
clone_size: -
j_call: TRBJ1-1
cdr3_nt: TGTGCCAGCAGCTTCTACTTAAACACTGAAGCTTTCTTT
cdr3_aa: CASSFYLNTEAFF

cdr3_length: 13
d_call: -
v_call: TRBV7-2
clone_size: -
j_call: TRBJ1-3
cdr3_nt: TGTGCCAGCAGCTTTAATACTGGAAACACCATATATTTT
cdr3_aa: CASSFNTGNTIYF

cdr3_length: 15
d_call: -
v_call: TRBV6-5
clone_size: -
j_call: TRBJ1-4
cdr3_nt: TGTGCCAGCAGTGGAGTGATGAGGGCCGGGGAAAAACTGTTTTTT
cdr3_aa: CASSGVMRAGEKLFF

cdr3_length: 16
d_call: -
v_call: TRBV7-6
clone_size: -
j_call: TRBJ2-6
cdr3_nt: TGTGCCAGCTCACGAGGTCCGGCCTCTGGGGCCAACGTCCTGACTTTC
cdr3_aa: CASSRGPASGANVLTF

cdr3_length: 15
d_call: -
v_call: TRBV7-2
clone_size: once
j_call: TRBJ1-6
cdr3_nt: TGTGCCAGCAGCTTAAGCTCGGGGAGGGGGTCACCCCTCCACTTT
cdr3_aa: CASSLSSGRGSPLHF

cdr3_length: 16
d_call: TRBD1
v_call: TRBV5-1
clone_size: -
j_call: TRBJ1-2
cdr3_nt: TGCGCCAGCAGTTCACCGGGACAGGGGATGGACTATGGCTACACCTTC
cdr3_aa: CASSSPGQGMDYGYTF

cdr3_length: 15
d_call: TRBD1
v_call: TRBV2
clone_size: -
j_call: TRBJ2-5
cdr3_nt: TGTGCCAGTACCAAAGAGAGGGCAGGGGGAAAGACCCAGTACTTC
cdr3_aa: CASTKERAGGKTQYF

cdr3_length: 12
d_call: -
v_call: TRBV6-6
clone_size: -
j_call: TRBJ2-7
cdr3_nt: TGTGCCAGCAGTTACTCGAGTGCCGAGCAGTACTTC
cdr3_aa: CASSYSSAEQYF

cdr3_length: 14
d_call: TRBD1
v_call: TRBV11-3
clone_size: -
j_call: TRBJ2-2
cdr3_nt: TGTGCCAGCAGCCGCGACAGGGACACCGGGGAGCTGTTTTTT
cdr3_aa: CASSRDRDTGELFF

cdr3_length: 11
d_call: -
v_call: TRBV6-1
clone_size: -
j_call: TRBJ1-2
cdr3_nt: TGTGCCAGCATCCAGGGATATGGCTACACCTTC
cdr3_aa: CASIQGYGYTF

cdr3_length: 14
d_call: -
v_call: TRBV7-7
clone_size: -
j_call: TRBJ2-5
cdr3_nt: TGTGCTAGCAGCCGGGGGGGGACAGGGGAGACCCAGTACTTC
cdr3_aa: CASSRGGTGETQYF

cdr3_length: 14
d_call: -
v_call: TRBV10-3
clone_size: -
j_call: TRBJ2-7
cdr3_nt: TGTGCCATCAGCGACCTGACCAGGGCCTACGAGCAGTACTTC
cdr3_aa: CAISDLTRAYEQYF

cdr3_length: 15
d_call: -
v_call: TRBV5-1
clone_size: -
j_call: TRBJ1-4
cdr3_nt: TGCGCCAGCAGCTTGCAGGGGCAGTTCGGTGAAAAACTGTTTTTT
cdr3_aa: CASSLQGQFGEKLFF

cdr3_length: 15
d_call: -
v_call: TRBV10-3
clone_size: -
j_call: TRBJ1-2
cdr3_nt: TGTGCCATCAGTCCCCAAGTGATAAGAAACTATGGCTACACCTTC
cdr3_aa: CAISPQVIRNYGYTF

cdr3_length: 14
d_call: -
v_call: TRBV7-8
clone_size: -
j_call: TRBJ1-6
cdr3_nt: TGTGCCAGCAGCTACCGACAGAATAATTCACCCCTCCACTTT
cdr3_aa: CASSYRQNNSPLHF

cdr3_length: 13
d_call: TRBD1
v_call: TRBV18
clone_size: -
j_call: TRBJ2-7
cdr3_nt: TGTGCCAGCACCCCAACAGGGGGCTACGAGCAGTACTTC
cdr3_aa: CASTPTGGYEQYF

cdr3_length: 15
d_call: -
v_call: TRBV18
clone_size: -
j_call: TRBJ1-5
cdr3_nt: TGTGCCAGCTCACTTGAACAGGGACGAGGTCAGCCCCAGCATTTT
cdr3_aa: CASSLEQGRGQPQHF

cdr3_length: 14
d_call: TRBD1
v_call: TRBV25-1
clone_size: -
j_call: TRBJ1-6
cdr3_nt: TGTGCCAGGGTAAAAGGGGACAGGGATTCACCCCTCCACTTT
cdr3_aa: CARVKGDRDSPLHF

cdr3_length: 15
d_call: -
v_call: TRBV7-2
clone_size: -
j_call: TRBJ2-1
cdr3_nt: TGTGCCAGCAGCTTATGGGGAGCGATCTCGGATGAGCAGTTCTTC
cdr3_aa: CASSLWGAISDEQFF

cdr3_length: 15
d_call: TRBD1
v_call: TRBV6-1
clone_size: -
j_call: TRBJ1-1
cdr3_nt: TGTGCCAGCAGTGCCGGGACAGGTATCATCGGGGAAGCTTTCTTT
cdr3_aa: CASSAGTGIIGEAFF

cdr3_length: 13
d_call: -
v_call: TRBV25-1
clone_size: -
j_call: TRBJ1-2
cdr3_nt: TGTGCCAGCAGCAGGGCAGCACCGTATGGCTACACCTTC
cdr3_aa: CASSRAAPYGYTF

cdr3_length: 12
d_call: -
v_call: TRBV2
clone_size: -
j_call: TRBJ2-7
cdr3_nt: TGTGCCAGCAGCCTACAGGTTTACGAGCAGTACTTC
cdr3_aa: CASSLQVYEQYF

cdr3_length: 13
d_call: -
v_call: TRBV2
clone_size: few
j_call: TRBJ1-2
cdr3_nt: TGTGCCAGCAGAGAGGGAACTAACTATGGCTACACCTTC
cdr3_aa: CASREGTNYGYTF

cdr3_length: 16
d_call: TRBD1
v_call: TRBV25-1
clone_size: -
j_call: TRBJ1-1
cdr3_nt: TGTGTCAGCAGTACCCCAACGGGGACAGCGAACACTGAAGCTTTCTTT
cdr3_aa: CVSSTPTGTANTEAFF

cdr3_length: 13
d_call: TRBD1
v_call: TRBV5-6
clone_size: -
j_call: TRBJ1-2
cdr3_nt: TGTGCCAGCAGCTTACAGGGGGCATATGGCTACACCTTC
cdr3_aa: CASSLQGAYGYTF

cdr3_length: 15
d_call: -
v_call: TRBV19
clone_size: -
j_call: TRBJ1-1
cdr3_nt: TGTGCCAGTAAAGAGCTGCGGGACAAGGACACTGAAGCTTTCTTT
cdr3_aa: CASKELRDKDTEAFF

cdr3_length: 12
d_call: -
v_call: TRBV6-6
clone_size: -
j_call: TRBJ2-7
cdr3_nt: TGTGCCAGCAGGATGATCTCCTACGAGCAGTACTTC
cdr3_aa: CASRMISYEQYF

cdr3_length: 15
d_call: -
v_call: TRBV7-2
clone_size: once
j_call: TRBJ1-2
cdr3_nt: TGTGCCAGCAGCTTACTCCCGGTTGGAGGATATGGCTACACCTTC
cdr3_aa: CASSLLPVGGYGYTF

cdr3_length: 12
d_call: -
v_call: TRBV19
clone_size: -
j_call: TRBJ1-5
cdr3_nt: TGTGCCAGTACCCAGGGAAGTCAGCCCCAGCATTTT
cdr3_aa: CASTQGSQPQHF

cdr3_length: 13
d_call: TRBD1
v_call: TRBV5-6
clone_size: -
j_call: TRBJ1-2
cdr3_nt: TGTGCCAGCAGCCCGGACAGGAAGTATGGCTACACCTTC
cdr3_aa: CASSPDRKYGYTF

cdr3_length: 19
d_call: -
v_call: TRBV7-2
clone_size: -
j_call: TRBJ2-3
cdr3_nt: TGTGCCAGCAGCTTTCCCAGGGGCCTGGGGGTCCATATCACAGATACGCAGTATTTT
cdr3_aa: CASSFPRGLGVHITDTQYF

cdr3_length: 15
d_call: TRBD1
v_call: TRBV6-5
clone_size: -
j_call: TRBJ1-2
cdr3_nt: TGTGCCAGCAGTTCTCAGGGGGCTAGGTACTATGGCTACACCTTC
cdr3_aa: CASSSQGARYYGYTF

cdr3_length: 13
d_call: TRBD1
v_call: TRBV7-9
clone_size: once
j_call: TRBJ1-2
cdr3_nt: TGTGCCAGCAGCTTACCTTGGGACAGCACCTACACCTTC
cdr3_aa: CASSLPWDSTYTF

cdr3_length: 14
d_call: TRBD1
v_call: TRBV25-1
clone_size: -
j_call: TRBJ1-2
cdr3_nt: TGTGCCAGCAGCTCGACGGACAGGGTAGGCGGCTACACCTTC
cdr3_aa: CASSSTDRVGGYTF

cdr3_length: 15
d_call: -
v_call: TRBV7-6
clone_size: -
j_call: TRBJ1-1
cdr3_nt: TGTGCCAGCAGCTTAGGGGGGCACGGGGACACTGAAGCTTTCTTT
cdr3_aa: CASSLGGHGDTEAFF

cdr3_length: 17
d_call: TRBD1
v_call: TRBV2
clone_size: -
j_call: TRBJ1-4
cdr3_nt: TGTGCCAGCAGGGACAGGGCTGGGTACGCAACTAATGAAAAACTGTTTTTT
cdr3_aa: CASRDRAGYATNEKLFF

cdr3_length: 15
d_call: -
v_call: TRBV7-3
clone_size: -
j_call: TRBJ1-1
cdr3_nt: TGTGCCAGCAGCTTAAATATTCCCGGGAACACTGAAGCTTTCTTT
cdr3_aa: CASSLNIPGNTEAFF

cdr3_length: 16
d_call: -
v_call: TRBV5-1
clone_size: -
j_call: TRBJ1-1
cdr3_nt: TGCGCCAGCAGCCCAGGGAGGGGGTTTATGAACACTGAAGCTTTCTTT
cdr3_aa: CASSPGRGFMNTEAFF

cdr3_length: 15
d_call: -
v_call: TRBV11-2
clone_size: -
j_call: TRBJ2-7
cdr3_nt: TGTGCCAGCACTCTTAAAGCGGTCGTCTTTGGCGAGCAGTACTTC
cdr3_aa: CASTLKAVVFGEQYF

cdr3_length: 14
d_call: -
v_call: TRBV10-3
clone_size: -
j_call: TRBJ1-2
cdr3_nt: TGTGCCATCAGTGAAGAGGGGCTGAGCTATGGCTACACCTTC
cdr3_aa: CAISEEGLSYGYTF

cdr3_length: 14
d_call: -
v_call: TRBV7-2
clone_size: -
j_call: TRBJ2-5
cdr3_nt: TGTGCCAGCAGACCTTACTCTGGGGAGAGGGAGCAGTACTTC
cdr3_aa: CASRPYSGEREQYF

cdr3_length: 14
d_call: -
v_call: TRBV7-8
clone_size: -
j_call: TRBJ2-1
cdr3_nt: TGTGCCAGCAGCTTAGTGGTGTGGGGGGTTGAGCAGTTCTTC
cdr3_aa: CASSLVVWGVEQFF

cdr3_length: 13
d_call: -
v_call: TRBV18
clone_size: -
j_call: TRBJ1-3
cdr3_nt: TGTGCCAGCTCCCCCGCGTCTGGAAACACCATATATTTT
cdr3_aa: CASSPASGNTIYF

cdr3_length: 14
d_call: -
v_call: TRBV5-1
clone_size: -
j_call: TRBJ2-3
cdr3_nt: TGCGCCAGCAGCTTGGGACTAGGTAAAGATACGCAGTATTTT
cdr3_aa: CASSLGLGKDTQYF

cdr3_length: 12
d_call: -
v_call: TRBV10-3
clone_size: -
j_call: TRBJ1-1
cdr3_nt: TGTGCCATCAGTGATTCAAACACTGAAGCTTTCTTT
cdr3_aa: CAISDSNTEAFF

cdr3_length: 14
d_call: TRBD1
v_call: TRBV10-1
clone_size: -
j_call: TRBJ2-7
cdr3_nt: TGCGCCAGCAAGGGACAGGCCCCCTTGGACGAGCAGTACTTC
cdr3_aa: CASKGQAPLDEQYF

cdr3_length: 13
d_call: -
v_call: TRBV9
clone_size: few
j_call: TRBJ1-1
cdr3_nt: TGTGCCAGCAGCTCCCAGGCCGGAACTGAAGCTTTCTTT
cdr3_aa: CASSSQAGTEAFF

cdr3_length: 16
d_call: -
v_call: TRBV19
clone_size: -
j_call: TRBJ1-5
cdr3_nt: TGTGCCAGTACCGGGCAGACTGATTATAGCAATCAGCCCCAGCATTTT
cdr3_aa: CASTGQTDYSNQPQHF

cdr3_length: 14
d_call: -
v_call: TRBV6-5
clone_size: -
j_call: TRBJ1-1
cdr3_nt: TGTGCCAGCAGAACAACAGGATCTAACACTGAAGCTTTCTTT
cdr3_aa: CASRTTGSNTEAFF

cdr3_length: 16
d_call: TRBD2
v_call: TRBV23-1
clone_size: -
j_call: TRBJ2-3
cdr3_nt: TGCGCCAGCAGTCAGACTAGCGGGGGGGCCGCAGATACGCAGTATTTT
cdr3_aa: CASSQTSGGAADTQYF

cdr3_length: 14
d_call: -
v_call: TRBV5-6
clone_size: -
j_call: TRBJ2-1
cdr3_nt: TGTGCCAGCAGTGATAGTTGGACCTACAATGAGCAGTTCTTC
cdr3_aa: CASSDSWTYNEQFF

cdr3_length: 14
d_call: -
v_call: TRBV28
clone_size: -
j_call: TRBJ2-2
cdr3_nt: TGTGCCAGCAGCACCCCGGGGGGCGGCGGGGAGCTGTTTTTT
cdr3_aa: CASSTPGGGGELFF

cdr3_length: 12
d_call: -
v_call: TRBV7-9
clone_size: few
j_call: TRBJ2-7
cdr3_nt: TGTGCCAGCAGCTTAGGAGGAGTACTACAGTACTTC
cdr3_aa: CASSLGGVLQYF

cdr3_length: 15
d_call: -
v_call: TRBV6-1
clone_size: -
j_call: TRBJ1-6
cdr3_nt: TGTGCCAGCAGCGTGACGGGACTGGGAAATTCACCCCTCCACTTT
cdr3_aa: CASSVTGLGNSPLHF

cdr3_length: 13
d_call: TRBD2
v_call: TRBV28
clone_size: -
j_call: TRBJ2-5
cdr3_nt: TGTGCCAGCTTTGAGCGGGGGCAAGAGACCCAGTACTTC
cdr3_aa: CASFERGQETQYF